This TCR beta chain was identified during a study of blood T cells in healthy people across ages. The V gene lost 2 bases and the J gene lost 3 bases, with 26 bases spanning the gap. The germline CDR1 and CDR2 sequences are LGHNA and YNFKEQ. This CDR3 is built from 19 residues. A few counts support this clonotype. Then a second PCR, running about 6 to 11 cycles, was carried out with a sample-barcoded 5' primer and a J-beta primer mix. From the 5' RACE reads, TCRdb called clonotypes with MiXCR, one entry per CDR3 protein. The sample consists of some 860,000 distinct CDR3 sequences, roughly 50% of them appearing once.

This TCR derives from a man aged 35 to 55 in good health. V is TRBV4-2 and J is TRBJ2-7, with D possibly matching TRBD1 (5 bases). Sequencing used blood. CDR3 residues: CASSQNSEIVAGNNYEQYF. For the CDR3, the DNA is TGTGCCAGCAGCCAAAATTCGGAAATTGTGGCAGGGAACAACTACGAGCAGTACTTC.